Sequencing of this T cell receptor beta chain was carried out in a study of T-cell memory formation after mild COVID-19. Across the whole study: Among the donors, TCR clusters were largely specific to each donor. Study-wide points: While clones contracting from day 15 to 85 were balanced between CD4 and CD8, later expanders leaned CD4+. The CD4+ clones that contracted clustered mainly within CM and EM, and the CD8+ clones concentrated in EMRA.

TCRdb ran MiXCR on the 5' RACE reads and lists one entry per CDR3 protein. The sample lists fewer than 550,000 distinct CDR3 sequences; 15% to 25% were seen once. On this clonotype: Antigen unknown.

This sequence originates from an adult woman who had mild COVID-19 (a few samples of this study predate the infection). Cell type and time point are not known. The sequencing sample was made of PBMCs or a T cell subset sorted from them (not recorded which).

The CDR3 coding sequence is TGTGCCAGCAGTGAAGCGGAGCGGGGCTCCTACAATGAGCAGTTCTTC. Encoded protein: CASSEAERGSYNEQFF. V usage is TRBV6-1 and J usage is TRBJ2-1, with TRBD2 identical over 7 bases. Germline assignment: CDR1 MNHNS and CDR2 SASEGT. Trimming at V came to 0 bases and at J to 0 bases, leaving 2 bases not matched to a gene. CDR3 length: 16 residues.